The sequence of this T cell receptor (beta chain) was determined in a study of blood T cells in healthy people across ages. Overall study findings and caveats: A strong correlation was found between TCR beta diversity and the percentage of naive T cells. Roughly linear age-related decline in beta diversity appeared, significant by age about 37.

This clonotype has just a few counts. The antigen remains unidentified. Every donor provided roughly 10 milliliters of peripheral blood. The study isolated at least 6.5 million PBMCs from each sample. A second PCR of 7 to 11 cycles used a sample-barcoded 5' primer and a J-beta primer mix. TCRdb used MiXCR to reprocess the 5' RACE reads, holding one entry per CDR3 protein. The table includes approximately 1.5 million distinct CDR3 sequences, about 42% detected once. The CDR3 is 16 amino acids. Germline V gives CDR1 SGHRS, CDR2 YFSETQ. Trimming cost V 6 bases and J 1 base, with 16 bases left between them.

Sequenced: blood. This receptor was identified in a woman aged 18-29 years in good health. The chain has TRBV5-1 and TRBJ2-2; the D call may be TRBD1 or TRBD2 (6 bases each). This CDR3 reads CASTSEGGMNTGELFF. The DNA of the CDR3 is TGCGCCAGCACCTCCGAGGGGGGCATGAACACCGGGGAGCTGTTTTTT.